Given below is one T cell receptor beta chain in context. No antigen is known for it. This sample is part of a study of cytomegalovirus exposure and HLA in healthy donors. Findings and caveats of the study: It was likely that a cluster of highly shared sequence variants was a sequencing artifact. Earlier analysis looked at TCR beta V segments, and most were productive about 87% or about 30% of the time. Later analysis revealed greater clonal expansion in HLA-associated TCR beta chains than in equally common others.

The CDR3 is 12 amino acids. The germline gives CDR1 MRHNA, CDR2 SNTAGT. The germline V and J ends were trimmed by 4 bases and 8 bases, with 11 bases remaining between them. PCR was performed using 60 Vbeta and 13 Jbeta primers. TCRdb keeps only in-frame clones here, not all; method: immunoSEQ multiplex PCR. Among about 130,000 clones listed, under 80% were seen once. This sequence was found in a young man in good health and CMV-seropositive. This chain joins TRBV6-4 and TRBJ1-1, with D perhaps matching TRBD1 (5 bases). Sequenced: PBMCs. CDR3 bases: TGTGCCAGCAGTGGGAAGAACAGGGAAGCTTTCTTT. The encoded protein is CASSGKNREAFF.